This T cell receptor beta chain was recorded in a study of identical twins. The CDR3 length is 14 residues. The V and J ends lost 1 base and 2 bases respectively, with 6 bases between them. Germline V lookup: CDR1 PRHDT, CDR2 FYEKMQ (reference sequence). TCRdb redid the calling of the 5' RACE reads with MiXCR, one entry per CDR3 protein. The sample lists 300,000 to 400,000 distinct CDR3 sequences, about 12% seen once, with approximately 7.5% in the top ten. This sample also belongs to another study, concerning yellow fever vaccine responses in identical twins.

The sample comprised CD8+ T cells sorted from blood. The clonotype originates from a woman younger than 35 in good health. The V and J genes are TRBV13 and TRBJ2-1; D uncertain. CDR3 DNA sequence: TGTGCCAGCAGCTTAGAGGTTACCTACAATGAGCAGTTCTTC. This gives the protein CASSLEVTYNEQFF.